This T cell receptor beta chain comes out of a study of cytomegalovirus exposure and HLA in healthy donors. J was trimmed by 1 base and V by 7 bases; bases with no gene match: 3. The germline gives CDR1 MNHEY, CDR2 SMNVEV (reference sequence). This CDR3 has 13 residues. Assay: immunoSEQ multiplex PCR; the TCRdb copy retains only in-frame clones and omits some. The table includes 220,000 or so clones, 80% to 90% detected once. With respect to this clone: Other DNA sequences in this sample translate to the same CDR3.

The TCR was taken from a woman aged 18 to 35 in good health and CMV-seropositive. The sample comprised PBMCs. V and J are TRBV27 and TRBJ2-7; 8 bases agree with TRBD2. CDR3 in amino acids: CASTGTSSYEQYF. The CDR3 nucleotides read TGTGCCAGCACTGGGACTAGTTCCTACGAGCAGTACTTC.